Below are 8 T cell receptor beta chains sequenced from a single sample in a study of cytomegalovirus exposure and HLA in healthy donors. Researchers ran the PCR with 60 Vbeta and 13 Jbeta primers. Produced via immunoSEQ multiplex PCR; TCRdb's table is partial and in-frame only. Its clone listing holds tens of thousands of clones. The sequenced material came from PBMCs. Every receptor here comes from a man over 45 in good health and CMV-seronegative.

The CDR3 spells CASSRDLGRNSPLHF. In DNA form, the CDR3 reads TGTGCCAGCAGCCGCGATTTAGGGAGAAATTCACCCCTCCACTTT. The chain carries TRBV14 and TRBJ1-6; D remains unclear. V dropped 4 bases and J dropped 7 bases, with 14 bases sitting between them. CDR1 and CDR2 from the germline V gene are SGHDN and FVKESK. The CDR3 contains 15 residues.

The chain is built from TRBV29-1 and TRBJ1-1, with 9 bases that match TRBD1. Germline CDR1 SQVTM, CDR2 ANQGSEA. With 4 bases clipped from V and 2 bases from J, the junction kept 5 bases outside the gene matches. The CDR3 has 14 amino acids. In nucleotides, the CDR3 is TGCAGCGTTGCCCTGACAGGGGGAAACACTGAAGCTTTCTTT. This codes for CSVALTGGNTEAFF. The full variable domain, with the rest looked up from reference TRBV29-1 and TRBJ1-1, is SAVISQKPSRDICQRGTSLTIQCQVDSQVTMMFWYRQQPGQSLTLIATANQGSEATYESGFVIDKFPISRPNLTFSTLTVSNMSPEDSSIYLCSVALTGGNTEAFFGQGTRLTVV.

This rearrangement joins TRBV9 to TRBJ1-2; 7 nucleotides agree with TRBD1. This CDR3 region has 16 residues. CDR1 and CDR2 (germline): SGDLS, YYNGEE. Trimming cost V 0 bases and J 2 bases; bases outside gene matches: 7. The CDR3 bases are TGTGCCAGCAGCGTAGGTTCAGGGGGGCGCAACTATGGCTACACCTTC. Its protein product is CASSVGSGGRNYGYTF.

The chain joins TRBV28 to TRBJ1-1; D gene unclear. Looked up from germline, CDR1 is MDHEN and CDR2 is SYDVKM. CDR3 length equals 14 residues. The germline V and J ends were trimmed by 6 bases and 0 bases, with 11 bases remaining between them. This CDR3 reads CASRPRRLNTEAFF. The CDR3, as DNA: TGTGCCAGCAGGCCCCGGAGATTGAACACTGAAGCTTTCTTT.

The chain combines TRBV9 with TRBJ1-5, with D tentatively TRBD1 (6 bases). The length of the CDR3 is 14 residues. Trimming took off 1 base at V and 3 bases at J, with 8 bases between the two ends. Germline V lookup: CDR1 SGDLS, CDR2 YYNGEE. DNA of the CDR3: TGTGCCAGCAGCGTACAGGGGAACAATCAGCCCCAGCATTTT. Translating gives CASSVQGNNQPQHF.

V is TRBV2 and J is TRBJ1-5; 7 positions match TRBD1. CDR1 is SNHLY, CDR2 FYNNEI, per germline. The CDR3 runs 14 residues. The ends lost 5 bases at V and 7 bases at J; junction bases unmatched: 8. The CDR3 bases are TGTGCCAGCAGTTTCGGCAACAGGGGACAGCCCCAGCATTTT. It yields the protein CASSFGNRGQPQHF.

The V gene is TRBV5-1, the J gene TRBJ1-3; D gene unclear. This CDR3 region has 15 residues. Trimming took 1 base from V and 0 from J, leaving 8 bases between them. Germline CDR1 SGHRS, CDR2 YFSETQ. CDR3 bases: TGCGCCAGCAGCTTGTCTACCGGCTCTGGAAACACCATATATTTT. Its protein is CASSLSTGSGNTIYF.

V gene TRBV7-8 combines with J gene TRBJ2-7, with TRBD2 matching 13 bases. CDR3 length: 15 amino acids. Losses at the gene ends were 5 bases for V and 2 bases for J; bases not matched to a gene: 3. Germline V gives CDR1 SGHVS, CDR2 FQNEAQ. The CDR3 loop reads CASSPTSGRAYEQYF. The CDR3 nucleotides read TGTGCCAGCAGCCCTACTAGCGGGAGGGCCTACGAGCAGTACTTC.